Described below is a single TCR beta chain sequence and its context. The antigen it binds to is not known. Per-base qualities were not stored, and no clone one base away is much larger. From its cysteine to its phenylalanine, the CDR3 spans 15 amino acids. The only DNA kept is the CDR3, 45 bases in frame from the first base. The germline V gene (reference sequence) specifies LGHDT as CDR1 and YNNKEL as CDR2. Trimming takes 5 bases from V and 1 base from J, and the germline ends sit 11 bases apart. This sample is part of a study of blood T cell repertoires in COVID-19 (dated by TCRdb to the early 2020s). As for the study more broadly: Samples from collaborators originated in the United States, Italy and Spain and spanned both the acute and convalescent phases of COVID-19. The material from the prospective study consisted of cDNA or gDNA derived from T cells, B-cell-depleted T cells, or PBMCs. Deeply sampled blood TCRbeta repertoires from subjects exposed to, actively infected with, or recovered from COVID-19 were included in the dataset. A freely available public database, intended as a resource for researchers studying the immune response to SARS-CoV-2, is where the repertoires were released. Samples were obtained from the ongoing ImmuneRACE study (first 160 participants) and from about 1,300 subjects provided by 6 global collaborators. A de-identified subject ID, COVID-19 status, age in years and sex were almost always included in the sample metadata. Where available, HLA class I and class II types were obtained from metadata supplied by the sample provider rather than from assay-based typing.

The collaborating institutions used their own protocols to collect whole blood in K2EDTA tubes. Collaborator samples were shipped for TCRbeta analysis as frozen whole blood, isolated PBMCs, or DNA extracted from either sample type. TCRbeta CDR3 regions were amplified from genomic DNA using the immunoSEQ Assay, a bias-controlled multiplex PCR. The authors' pipeline ran thus. Nucleated cell counts per sample were estimated from amplification of reference gene primers within the assay. To quantify the absolute abundance of each unique TCRbeta CDR3 rearrangement, sequence reads were collapsed and filtered. For each sample, productive Simpson clonality was calculated as the square root of Simpson's diversity index over productive rearrangements. Not all clones reach the TCRdb copy of this immuneACCESS table, which keeps in-frame sequences only. Checked studies attribute under half of the gap to unresolved V genes and leave the rest unexplained. The V and J calls and the clone size are those of that table, but D and trimming were determined from the DNA. Here the sample has about 200,000 clones; more than 70% occur a single time. The ten most abundant clones make up about 8.1% of the sample.

Overall study outcomes, separate from this receptor: How much clinical and demographic metadata was included differed by source and by participant, and the metadata was provided uncurated.

The clonotype originates from a woman aged 50 to 60 with acute or convalescent COVID-19. The specimen sequenced was peripheral blood. The rearrangement joined TRBV3-1 (or the pseudogene TRBV3-2) to TRBJ2-2; TRBD1 might be the D gene, on 7 matching bases. The base sequence is TGTGCCAGCAGCGCGGGACAGTGGAACACCGGGGAGCTGTTTTTT. Its coded protein is CASSAGQWNTGELFF.